One sample yielded the 14 T cell receptor beta chains listed below, sequenced in a study of T cell responses to AZD1222 COVID-19 vaccine. Sequencing was performed with immunoSEQ multiplex PCR; in TCRdb, only in-frame clones are kept and a portion is missing. The data show 150,000 to 200,000 clones, approximately 95% seen once. This material consisted of peripheral blood, taken 28 days after the second AZD1222 dose. These receptors came from an adult who received the AZD1222 COVID-19 vaccine.

V usage is TRBV29-1 and J usage is TRBJ2-3, with D maybe TRBD1 (6 bases). Germline lookup yields CDR1 SQVTM and CDR2 ANQGSEA. V lost 5 bases and J lost 0, with 12 bases in between. The CDR3 contains 14 residues. Written as DNA, the CDR3 is TGCAGCGTTTCTGACAGGCACAGCACAGATACGCAGTATTTT. Translating it yields CSVSDRHSTDTQYF.

The chain has TRBV7-9 and TRBJ2-5; the match to TRBD1 covers 8 bases. This CDR3 contains 16 residues. CDR1 is SEHNR, CDR2 FQNEAQ, per germline (reference sequence). Trimming took 5 bases from V and 7 from J; bases not matched to a gene: 15. DNA for the CDR3: TGTGCCAGCAGCACGACCGGACAGGGCTTCGCGGTGACCCAGTACTTC. It specifies CASSTTGQGFAVTQYF.

The chain is built from TRBV6-2 or TRBV6-3 and TRBJ2-7; D may be TRBD2 (6 bases). V lost 1 base and J 0 bases, leaving 7 bases between the germline ends. CDR3 size: 14 residues. Germline V gene sequence: CDR1 MNHEY, CDR2 SVGEGT. CDR3 in DNA: TGTGCCAGCAGTTACTTGGGGGGCTCCTACGAGCAGTACTTC. Amino acid sequence: CASSYLGGSYEQYF.

The chain is built from TRBV23-1 and TRBJ1-2; 7 bases agree with TRBD1. TRBV23-1 has ORF status, its function being uncertain. J lost 2 bases, V lost 1 base, and 4 bases had no gene match. This CDR3 contains 15 residues. CDR3 region: CASSQYVDRNYGYTF. The DNA of the CDR3 is TGCGCCAGCAGTCAATATGTGGACAGGAACTATGGCTACACCTTC.

The chain carries TRBV3-1 (or the pseudogene TRBV3-2) and TRBJ1-2; D unresolved. Germline V gene lookup returns CDR1 LGHDT and CDR2 YNNKEL (reference sequence). CDR3 length equals 13 residues. The V and J ends lost 4 bases and 3 bases respectively, with 9 bases between them. CDR3 sequence reads: CASSPGPDYGYTF. The DNA of the CDR3 is TGTGCCAGCAGCCCAGGACCGGACTATGGCTACACCTTC.

CDR3 nucleotides: TGTGCCACGGGGAGCGCGGGGGGTCAGCCCCAGCATTTT. This encodes CATGSAGGQPQHF. The V gene is TRBV24-1, the J gene TRBJ1-5, with D perhaps matching TRBD1 (5 bases). This CDR3 is built from 13 residues. Between the trimmed V and J ends, which lost 10 bases and 6 bases, there was a span of 15 bases. Per germline, CDR1 KGHDR and CDR2 SFDVKD.

This clone was counted a single time. The rearrangement joins TRBV19 to TRBJ1-1; 7 positions match TRBD1. V dropped 4 bases and J dropped 1; count of bases not matched to a gene: 6. CDR1 and CDR2 (germline): LNHDA, SQIVND (reference sequence). The CDR3 consists of 15 residues. The CDR3: CASSKSGTANTEAFF. Here the CDR3 DNA reads TGTGCCAGTAGTAAATCTGGGACAGCGAACACTGAAGCTTTCTTT. Variable domain in full (rest from reference TRBV19 and TRBJ1-1): DGGITQSPKYLFRKEGQNVTLSCEQNLNHDAMYWYRQDPGQGLRLIYYSQIVNDFQKGDIAEGYSVSREKKESFPLTVTSAQKNPTAFYLCASSKSGTANTEAFFGQGTRLTVV.

CDR3 region: CASGILGPYNEQFF. As DNA, the CDR3 is TGTGCCAGCGGTATTCTCGGGCCCTACAATGAGCAGTTCTTC. The V gene is TRBV2, the J gene TRBJ2-1, with unresolved D. The CDR3 has 14 amino acids. Germline assignment: CDR1 SNHLY and CDR2 FYNNEI. Trimming pared 8 bases from V and 2 bases from J, leaving 13 bases between. The entire variable domain, with the rest obtained from reference TRBV2 and TRBJ2-1, is as follows: EPEVTQTPSHQVTQMGQEVILRCVPISNHLYFYWYRQILGQKVEFLVSFYNNEISEKSEIFDDQFSVERPDGSNFTLKIRSTKLEDSAMYFCASGILGPYNEQFFGPGTRLTVL.

A few counts support this clone. This chain connects TRBV7-7 to TRBJ2-5; 7 bases fit TRBD1. Germline CDR1 SSHAT, CDR2 FNYEAQ (reference sequence). The ends lost 5 bases at V and 4 bases at J; junction bases unmatched: 7. CDR3 length: 14 residues. The CDR3 spells CASSTRTGGETQYF. In nucleotides, the CDR3 is TGTGCCAGCAGCACTAGGACAGGTGGAGAGACCCAGTACTTC.

V usage is TRBV10-3 and J usage is TRBJ1-3; weak D call: TRBD1 (5 bases). There are 14 residues in the CDR3. Germline lookup yields CDR1 ENHRY and CDR2 SYGVKD. Trimming removed 2 bases at V and 6 bases at J, with 11 bases between. The CDR3 sequence: CAISERGDQNTIYF. The DNA for the CDR3 is TGTGCCATCAGTGAGAGGGGAGATCAAAACACCATATATTTT.

The chain recombines TRBV6-4 with TRBJ1-6, with D tentatively TRBD1 (6 bases). V gave up 2 bases and J gave up 10 bases, with 15 bases separating them. Germline CDR1 and CDR2: MRHNA and SNTAGT. The CDR3 extends over 15 amino acids. CDR3 loop: CASSDTVRGRSPLHF. The CDR3 bases are TGTGCCAGCAGTGACACGGTCAGGGGAAGATCACCCCTCCACTTT.

The J gene is TRBJ1-5, the V gene TRBV10-1; a weak D match, TRBD1 (6 bases). Trimming stripped 6 bases from V and 5 bases from J, with 14 bases between. The germline V gene encodes CDR1 WNHNN and CDR2 SYGVQD (reference sequence). The CDR3 totals 14 residues. Here the CDR3 reads CASRGGRLHQPQHF. CDR3 DNA: TGCGCCAGCAGGGGGGGCAGACTACATCAGCCCCAGCATTTT.

V is TRBV5-1 and J is TRBJ2-1, with a weak D call TRBD2 (6 bases). Germline CDR1 and CDR2: SGHRS and YFSETQ. V was shortened by 5 bases and J by 7 bases, with 22 bases between the two germline ends. CDR3 length equals 16 residues. The CDR3 spells CASSPQPTRGYNEQFF. DNA for the CDR3: TGCGCCAGCAGTCCGCAACCGACTAGGGGATATAATGAGCAGTTCTTC.

The table lists this clone with a count of one. This chain joins TRBV3-1 (or the pseudogene TRBV3-2) and TRBJ1-4; D gene uncertain. Trimming stripped 4 bases from V and 8 bases from J, with 14 bases between. The CDR3 spans 14 residues. CDR1 and CDR2 from the germline V gene are LGHDT and YNNKEL (reference sequence). This CDR3 is CASSLSTGWEKLFF. In DNA, the CDR3 is TGTGCCAGCAGCCTGAGTACGGGTTGGGAAAAACTGTTTTTT.